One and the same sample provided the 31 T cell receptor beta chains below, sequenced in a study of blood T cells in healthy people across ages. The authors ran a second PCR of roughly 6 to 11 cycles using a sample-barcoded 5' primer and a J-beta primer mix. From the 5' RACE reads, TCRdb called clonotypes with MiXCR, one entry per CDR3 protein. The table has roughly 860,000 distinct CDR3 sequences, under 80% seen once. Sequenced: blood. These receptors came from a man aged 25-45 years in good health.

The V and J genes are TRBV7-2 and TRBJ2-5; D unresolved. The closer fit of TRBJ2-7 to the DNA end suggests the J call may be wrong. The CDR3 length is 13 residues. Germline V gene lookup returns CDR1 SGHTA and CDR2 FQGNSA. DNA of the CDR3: TGTGCCAGCAGCTTAGCTTACGGCTACGAGCAGTACTTC. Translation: CASSLAYGYEQYF.

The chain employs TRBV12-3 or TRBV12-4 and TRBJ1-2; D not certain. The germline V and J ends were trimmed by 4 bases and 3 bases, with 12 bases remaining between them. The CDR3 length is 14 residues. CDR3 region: CASSSAGIHYGYTF. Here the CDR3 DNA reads TGTGCCAGCAGTTCCGCCGGGATCCACTATGGCTACACCTTC.

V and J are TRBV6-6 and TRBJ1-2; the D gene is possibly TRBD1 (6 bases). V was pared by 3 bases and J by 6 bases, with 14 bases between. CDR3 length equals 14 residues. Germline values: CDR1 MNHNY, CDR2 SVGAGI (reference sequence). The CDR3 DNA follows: TGTGCCAGCAGTTATCACGGACAGACCGATGGCTACACCTTC. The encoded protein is CASSYHGQTDGYTF.

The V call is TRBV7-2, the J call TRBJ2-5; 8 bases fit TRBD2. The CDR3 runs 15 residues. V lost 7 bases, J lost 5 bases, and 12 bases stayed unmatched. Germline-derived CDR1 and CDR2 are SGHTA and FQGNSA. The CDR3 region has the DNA TGTGCCAGCAACCCCGGGACTAGTGGCGGGGAGACCCAGTACTTC. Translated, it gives CASNPGTSGGETQYF.

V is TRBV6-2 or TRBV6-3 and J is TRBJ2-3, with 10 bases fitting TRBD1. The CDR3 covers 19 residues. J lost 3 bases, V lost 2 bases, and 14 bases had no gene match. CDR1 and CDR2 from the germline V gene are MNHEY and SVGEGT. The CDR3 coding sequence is TGTGCCAGCAGTTACCTGGACAGGGGGGAGCCTCACCTTACAGATACGCAGTATTTT. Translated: CASSYLDRGEPHLTDTQYF.

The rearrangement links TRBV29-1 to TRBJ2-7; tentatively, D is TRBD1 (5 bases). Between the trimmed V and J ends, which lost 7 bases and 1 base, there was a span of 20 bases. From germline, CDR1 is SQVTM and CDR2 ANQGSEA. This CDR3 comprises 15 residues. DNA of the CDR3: TGCAGCGCCCAGGGCCTAGTATTTGGGTCCTACGAGCAGTACTTC. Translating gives CSAQGLVFGSYEQYF.

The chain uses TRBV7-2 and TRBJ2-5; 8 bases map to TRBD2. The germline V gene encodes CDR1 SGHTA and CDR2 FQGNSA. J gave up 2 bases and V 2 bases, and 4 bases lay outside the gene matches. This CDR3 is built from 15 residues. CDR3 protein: CASSLNGGGQETQYF. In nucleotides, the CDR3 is TGTGCCAGCAGCTTAAACGGCGGGGGGCAAGAGACCCAGTACTTC.

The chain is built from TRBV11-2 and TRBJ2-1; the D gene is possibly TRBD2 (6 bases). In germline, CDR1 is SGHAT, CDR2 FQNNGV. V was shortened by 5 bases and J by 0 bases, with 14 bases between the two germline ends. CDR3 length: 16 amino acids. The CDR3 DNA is TGTGCCAGCAGCCCAGACTCCGGGAGCTCCTACAATGAGCAGTTCTTC. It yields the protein CASSPDSGSSYNEQFF.

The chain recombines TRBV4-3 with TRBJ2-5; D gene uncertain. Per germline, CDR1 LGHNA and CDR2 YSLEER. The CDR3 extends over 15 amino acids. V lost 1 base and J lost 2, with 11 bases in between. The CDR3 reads CASSQVLTEQETQYF. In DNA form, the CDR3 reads TGCGCCAGCAGCCAAGTCCTAACGGAACAAGAGACCCAGTACTTC.

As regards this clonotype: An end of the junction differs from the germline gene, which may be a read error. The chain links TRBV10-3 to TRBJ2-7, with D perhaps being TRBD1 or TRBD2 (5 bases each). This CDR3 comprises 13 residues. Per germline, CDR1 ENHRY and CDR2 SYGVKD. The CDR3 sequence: CAITGGPSSEQYF. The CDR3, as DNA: TGTGCCATCACTGGGGGACCGTCCTCCGAGCAGTACTTC.

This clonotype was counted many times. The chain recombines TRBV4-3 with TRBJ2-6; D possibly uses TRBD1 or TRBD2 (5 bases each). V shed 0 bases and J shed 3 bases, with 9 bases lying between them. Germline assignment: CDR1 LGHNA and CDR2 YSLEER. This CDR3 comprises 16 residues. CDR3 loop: CASSQDLGVGANVLTF. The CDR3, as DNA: TGCGCCAGCAGCCAAGATCTGGGGGTTGGGGCCAACGTCCTGACTTTC.

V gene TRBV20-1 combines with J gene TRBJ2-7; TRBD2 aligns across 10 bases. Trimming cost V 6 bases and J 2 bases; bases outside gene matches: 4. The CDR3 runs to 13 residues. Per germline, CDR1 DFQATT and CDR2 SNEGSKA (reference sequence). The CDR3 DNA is TGCAGTGCCCGACTAGCGGGCACCTACGAGCAGTACTTC. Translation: CSARLAGTYEQYF.

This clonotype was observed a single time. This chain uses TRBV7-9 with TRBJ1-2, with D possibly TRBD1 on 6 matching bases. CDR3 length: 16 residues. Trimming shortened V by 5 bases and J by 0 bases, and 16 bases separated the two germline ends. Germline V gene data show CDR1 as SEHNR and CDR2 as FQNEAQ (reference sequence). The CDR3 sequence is CASSVVGGQPNYGYTF. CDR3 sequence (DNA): TGTGCCAGCAGCGTCGTCGGAGGACAGCCTAACTATGGCTACACCTTC.

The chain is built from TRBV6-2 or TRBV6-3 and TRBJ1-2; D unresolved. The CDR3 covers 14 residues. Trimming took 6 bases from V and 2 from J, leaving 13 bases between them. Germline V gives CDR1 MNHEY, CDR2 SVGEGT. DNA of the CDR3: TGTGCCAGCAGCCGCCGGGCAGGAAACTATGGCTACACCTTC. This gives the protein CASSRRAGNYGYTF.

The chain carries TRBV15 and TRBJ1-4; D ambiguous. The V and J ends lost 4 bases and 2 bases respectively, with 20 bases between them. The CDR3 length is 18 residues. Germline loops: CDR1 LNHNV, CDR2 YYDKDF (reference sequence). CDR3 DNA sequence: TGTGCCACCAGCATCGGTTTAGGTTTTCACGAGACTAATGAAAAACTGTTTTTT. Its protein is CATSIGLGFHETNEKLFF.

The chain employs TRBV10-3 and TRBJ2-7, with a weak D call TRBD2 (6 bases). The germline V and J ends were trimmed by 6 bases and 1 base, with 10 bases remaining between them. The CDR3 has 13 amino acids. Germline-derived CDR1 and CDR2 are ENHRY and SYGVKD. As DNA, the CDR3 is TGTGCCATCAGGGGGGAGGTTTCCTACGAGCAGTACTTC. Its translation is CAIRGEVSYEQYF.

CDR3 DNA sequence: TGCAGTGCTAGTAAACAGATCGGGTCACCCCTCCACTTT. Translated: CSASKQIGSPLHF. The chain links TRBV20-1 to TRBJ1-6; D uncertain. The germline gives CDR1 DFQATT, CDR2 SNEGSKA (reference sequence). This CDR3 region has 13 residues. Trimming took off 3 bases at V and 10 bases at J, with 13 bases between the two ends.

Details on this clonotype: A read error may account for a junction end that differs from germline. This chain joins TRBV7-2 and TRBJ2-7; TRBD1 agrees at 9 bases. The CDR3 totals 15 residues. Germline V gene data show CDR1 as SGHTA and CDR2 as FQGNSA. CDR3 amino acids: CASSKGGTGSYAQYF. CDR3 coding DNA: TGTGCCAGCAGCAAAGGCGGGACAGGGTCCTACGCGCAGTACTTC.

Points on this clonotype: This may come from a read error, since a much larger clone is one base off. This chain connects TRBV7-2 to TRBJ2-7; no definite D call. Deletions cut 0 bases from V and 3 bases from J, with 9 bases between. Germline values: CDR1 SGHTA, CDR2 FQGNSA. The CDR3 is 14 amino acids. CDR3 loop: CASSLAQSVYEQYF. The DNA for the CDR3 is TGTGCCAGCAGCTTAGCCCAATCGGTCTACGAGCAGTACTTC. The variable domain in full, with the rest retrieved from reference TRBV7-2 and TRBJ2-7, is GAGVSQSPSNKVTEKGKDVELRCDPISGHTALYWYRQSLGQGLEFLIYFQGNSAPDKSGLPSDRFSAERTGGSVSTLTIQRTQQEDSAVYLCASSLAQSVYEQYFGPGTRLTVT.

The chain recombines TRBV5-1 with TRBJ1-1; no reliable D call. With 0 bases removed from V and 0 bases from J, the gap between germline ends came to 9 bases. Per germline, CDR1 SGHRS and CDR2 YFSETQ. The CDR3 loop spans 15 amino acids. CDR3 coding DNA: TGCGCCAGCAGCTTGGAGGGAGAGGTGAACACTGAAGCTTTCTTT. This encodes CASSLEGEVNTEAFF.

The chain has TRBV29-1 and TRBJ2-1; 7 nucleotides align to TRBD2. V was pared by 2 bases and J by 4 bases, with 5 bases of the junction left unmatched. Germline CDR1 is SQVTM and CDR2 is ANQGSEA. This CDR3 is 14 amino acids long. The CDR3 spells CSVEFSGLYNEQFF. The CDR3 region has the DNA TGCAGCGTTGAATTTAGCGGGCTATACAATGAGCAGTTCTTC.

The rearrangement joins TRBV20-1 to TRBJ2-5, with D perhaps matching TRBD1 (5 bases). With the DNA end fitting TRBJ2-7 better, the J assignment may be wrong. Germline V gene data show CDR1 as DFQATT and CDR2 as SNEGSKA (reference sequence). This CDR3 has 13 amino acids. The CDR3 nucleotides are TGCAGTGCTATCGGGCAGGGTGGCCACGAGCAGTACTTC. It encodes CSAIGQGGHEQYF.

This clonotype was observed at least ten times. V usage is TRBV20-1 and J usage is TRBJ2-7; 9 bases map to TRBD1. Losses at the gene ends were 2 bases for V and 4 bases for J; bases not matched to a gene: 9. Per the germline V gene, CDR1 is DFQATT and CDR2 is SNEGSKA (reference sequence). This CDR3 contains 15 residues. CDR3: CSARPMDRGSYEQYF. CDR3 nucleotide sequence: TGCAGTGCTAGACCCATGGACAGGGGAAGTTACGAGCAGTACTTC.

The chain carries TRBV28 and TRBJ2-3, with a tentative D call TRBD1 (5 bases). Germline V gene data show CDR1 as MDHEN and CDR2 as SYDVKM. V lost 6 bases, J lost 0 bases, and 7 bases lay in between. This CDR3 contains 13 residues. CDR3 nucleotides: TGTGCCAGCAGCGGACACAGCACAGATACGCAGTATTTT. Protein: CASSGHSTDTQYF.

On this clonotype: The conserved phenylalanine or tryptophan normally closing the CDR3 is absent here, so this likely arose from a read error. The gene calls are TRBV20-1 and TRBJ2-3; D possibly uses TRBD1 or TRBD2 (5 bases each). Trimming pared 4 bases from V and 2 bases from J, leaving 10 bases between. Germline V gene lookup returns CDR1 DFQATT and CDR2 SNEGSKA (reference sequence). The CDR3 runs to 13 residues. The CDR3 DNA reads TGCAGTGCTACTGGGACGTTCACAGATACGCAGTATATT. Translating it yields CSATGTFTDTQYI.

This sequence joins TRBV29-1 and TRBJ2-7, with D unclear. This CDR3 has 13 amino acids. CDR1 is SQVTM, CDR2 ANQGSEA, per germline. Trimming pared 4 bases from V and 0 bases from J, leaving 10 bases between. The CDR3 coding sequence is TGCAGCGTTGTTTCCCAGGTCTCCTACGAGCAGTACTTC. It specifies CSVVSQVSYEQYF.

The CDR3 region has the DNA TGTGCCAGCAGCCGTCGACAGGCCCGAAGGGAGGAAAAACTGTTTTTT. Its translation is CASSRRQARREEKLFF. The V gene is TRBV11-2, the J gene TRBJ1-4; D is perhaps TRBD1 (6 bases). This CDR3 is built from 16 residues. The germline V gene has CDR1 SGHAT and CDR2 FQNNGV. V was clipped by 5 bases and J by 8 bases, with 21 bases between them.

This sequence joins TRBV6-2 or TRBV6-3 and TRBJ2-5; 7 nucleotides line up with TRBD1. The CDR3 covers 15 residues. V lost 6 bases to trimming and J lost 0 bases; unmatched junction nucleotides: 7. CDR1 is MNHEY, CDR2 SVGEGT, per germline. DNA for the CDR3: TGTGCCAGCAGCTCGGGACAGTCTTACCAAGAGACCCAGTACTTC. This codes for CASSSGQSYQETQYF.

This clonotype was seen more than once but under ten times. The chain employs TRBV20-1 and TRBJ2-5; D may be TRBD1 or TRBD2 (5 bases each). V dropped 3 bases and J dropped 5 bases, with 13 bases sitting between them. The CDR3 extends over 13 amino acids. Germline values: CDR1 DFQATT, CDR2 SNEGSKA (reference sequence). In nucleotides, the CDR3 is TGCAGTGCTAGCGGCAGGGCGGGCGAGACCCAGTACTTC. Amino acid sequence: CSASGRAGETQYF.

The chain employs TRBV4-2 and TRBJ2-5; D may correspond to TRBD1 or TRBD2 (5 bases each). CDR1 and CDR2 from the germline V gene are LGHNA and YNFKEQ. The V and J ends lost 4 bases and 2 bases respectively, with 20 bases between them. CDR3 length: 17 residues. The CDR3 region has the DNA TGTGCCAGCAGCCCCACCCCACGATTGGGGGTTCAAGAGACCCAGTACTTC. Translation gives CASSPTPRLGVQETQYF.

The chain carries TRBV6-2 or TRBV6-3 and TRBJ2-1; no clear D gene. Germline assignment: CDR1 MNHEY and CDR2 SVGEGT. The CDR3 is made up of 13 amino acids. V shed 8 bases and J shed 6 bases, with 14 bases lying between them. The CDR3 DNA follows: TGTGCCAGCGGACCTCGACCGTTCAATGAGCAGTTCTTC. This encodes CASGPRPFNEQFF.